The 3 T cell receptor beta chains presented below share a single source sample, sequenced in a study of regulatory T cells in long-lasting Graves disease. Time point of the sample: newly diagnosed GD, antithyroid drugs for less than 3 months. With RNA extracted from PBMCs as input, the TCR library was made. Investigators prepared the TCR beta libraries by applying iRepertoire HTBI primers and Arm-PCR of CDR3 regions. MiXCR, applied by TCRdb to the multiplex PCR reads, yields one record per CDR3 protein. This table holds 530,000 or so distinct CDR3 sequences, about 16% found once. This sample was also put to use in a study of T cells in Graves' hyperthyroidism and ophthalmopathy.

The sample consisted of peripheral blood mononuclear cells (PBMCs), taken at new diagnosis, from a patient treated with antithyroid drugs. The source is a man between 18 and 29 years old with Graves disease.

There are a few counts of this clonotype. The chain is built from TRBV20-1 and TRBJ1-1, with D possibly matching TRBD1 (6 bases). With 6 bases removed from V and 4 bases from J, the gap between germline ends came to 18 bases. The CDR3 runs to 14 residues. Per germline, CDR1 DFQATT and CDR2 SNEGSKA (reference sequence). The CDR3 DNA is TGCAGTGCCCCCAACAGGGAATGGGGCACTGAAGCTTTCTTT. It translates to CSAPNREWGTEAFF.

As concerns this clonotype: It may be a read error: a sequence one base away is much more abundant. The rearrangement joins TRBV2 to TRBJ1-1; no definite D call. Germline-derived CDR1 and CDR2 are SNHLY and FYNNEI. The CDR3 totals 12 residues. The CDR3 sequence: CASSSENIEAFF. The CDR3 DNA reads TGTGCCAGCAGTTCCGAAAACATTGAAGCTTTCTTT.

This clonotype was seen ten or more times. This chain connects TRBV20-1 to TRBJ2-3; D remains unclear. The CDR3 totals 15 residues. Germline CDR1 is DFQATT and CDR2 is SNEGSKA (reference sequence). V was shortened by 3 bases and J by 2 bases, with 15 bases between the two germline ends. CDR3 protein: CSASIRSGSTDTQYF. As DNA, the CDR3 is TGCAGTGCTAGTATTAGGTCCGGATCCACAGATACGCAGTATTTT.